This T cell receptor (beta chain) comes out of a study of cytomegalovirus exposure and HLA in healthy donors. Notes on the study in general: A few chains tied to CMV proved CMV antigen-specific in vitro. In a later analysis, 17,000 or so TCR beta sequences were associated with HLA alleles at 0.05 false discovery rate. Most CMV-associated TCR beta chains were later found to appear HLA-restricted.

In regard to this clone: What it recognizes is unknown.

Germline CDR1 and CDR2: SGDLS and YYNGEE. V gave up 3 bases and J gave up 4 bases; unmatched junction bases: 8. This CDR3 contains 15 residues. The PCR made use of 60 Vbeta and 13 Jbeta primers. TCRdb's copy holds only in-frame clones and misses some; the assay was immunoSEQ multiplex PCR. The sample yields roughly 120,000 clones, about three fifths seen once. These donors, healthy bone marrow donors, were studied. The source is a man aged 35 to 55 in good health and CMV-seropositive. Source material: PBMCs. The V gene is TRBV9, the J gene TRBJ2-5, with 8 bases matching TRBD2. The CDR3 spells CASSAARGGSETQYF. CDR3 nucleotide sequence: TGTGCCAGCAGCGCCGCCCGGGGGGGGTCAGAGACCCAGTACTTC.